This TCR beta chain was recovered during a study of blood T cells in healthy people across ages. A second PCR, run for about 6 to 12 cycles, used a sample-barcoded 5' primer plus a J-beta primer mix. TCRdb reprocessed the 5' RACE reads with MiXCR, giving one entry per CDR3 protein. This sample yields 1.6 million or so distinct CDR3 sequences, of which roughly 32% are seen a single time; around 11% belongs to the top ten. The germline gives CDR1 DFQATT, CDR2 SNEGSKA (reference sequence). CDR3 size: 13 residues. The V and J ends lost 6 bases and 2 bases respectively, with 11 bases between them. The rearrangement joins TRBV20-1 to TRBJ2-1, with a possible D match to TRBD1 (5 bases). This receptor was identified in a woman aged 25 to 39 in good health. Sequenced: blood. CDR3 nucleotide sequence: TGCAGTGCCACGGACACAACCTACAATGAGCAGTTCTTC. This gives the protein CSATDTTYNEQFF.